This T cell receptor (beta chain) was retrieved from a study of blood T cell repertoires in COVID-19. For the study at large: Acute and convalescent COVID-19 samples came from the United States, Italy and Spain. Sources were T cells, B-cell-depleted T cells, or PBMCs; the material itself was cDNA or gDNA.

Authors' methods: Reference gene primer amplification in the assay estimated nucleated cell counts. The assay was immunoSEQ multiplex PCR, and TCRdb's table has in-frame clones only and misses some. V, J and clone size were drawn from that table, and D and trimming were deduced from the DNA. The sample consists of over 200,000 clones, more than 70% of them appearing once. Sequencing was performed on peripheral blood. This sequence originates from a woman in her sixties with acute or convalescent COVID-19.

CDR3 in DNA: TGTGCCAGCAGTGATTCTGGACAGGGGCCCGGGGAGCTGTTTTTT. Translated: CASSDSGQGPGELFF. V is TRBV6-4 and J is TRBJ2-2; TRBD1 matches 9 bases. V trimming: 3 bases; J trimming: 6 bases; junction bases outside the gene matches: 5. This CDR3 is built from 15 residues. Looked up from germline, CDR1 is MRHNA and CDR2 is SNTAGT.